These 28 T cell receptor beta chains share one sample of origin, sequenced in a study of blood T cell repertoires in COVID-19. Libraries were prepared by immunoSEQ multiplex PCR; TCRdb keeps only in-frame clonotypes and omits some of them. The table records more than 200,000 clones, 82% of them present only once. Sequencing was done on a sample of peripheral blood. All receptors derive from a woman of 80 years or more with COVID-19, enrolled during active disease.

The rearrangement uses TRBV7-2 and TRBJ1-3, with D maybe TRBD1 (6 bases). The CDR3 covers 14 residues. The V gene's germline CDR1 is SGHTA and CDR2 FQGNSA. V was clipped by 3 bases and J by 6 bases, with 12 bases between them. The CDR3 coding sequence is TGTGCCAGCAGCTTCCTCAGGACAGAAAACACCATATATTTT. It specifies CASSFLRTENTIYF.

About this clone: Other DNA sequences in this sample translate to the same CDR3. The chain joins TRBV15 to TRBJ2-5; unclear D gene. The V gene lost 0 bases and the J gene lost 5 bases, with 4 bases spanning the gap. The germline gives CDR1 LNHNV, CDR2 YYDKDF (reference sequence). CDR3 size: 12 residues. For the CDR3, the DNA is TGTGCCACCAGCAGAGATCGGGAGACCCAGTACTTC. Protein product: CATSRDRETQYF.

This clone was counted a single time. This chain connects TRBV19 to TRBJ2-2; TRBD2 is a possible D gene (5 bases). CDR3 length equals 14 residues. CDR1 and CDR2 from the germline V gene are LNHDA and SQIVND (reference sequence). The V gene lost 6 bases and the J gene lost 1 base, with 9 bases spanning the gap. CDR3 in amino acids: CASRRAGNTGELFF. In nucleotides, the CDR3 is TGTGCCAGTAGGAGGGCAGGGAACACCGGGGAGCTGTTTTTT.

This clone showed up just a few times. The V call is TRBV3-1 (or the pseudogene TRBV3-2), the J call TRBJ2-7; D is unclear. Germline assignment: CDR1 LGHDT and CDR2 YNNKEL (reference sequence). CDR3 length: 16 amino acids. The ends were cut back, 4 bases at V and 2 bases at J, with 18 bases in the middle. The CDR3 DNA is TGTGCCAGCAGCCCGCAACGCCGGCAGGCCACCTACGAGCAGTACTTC. Translated: CASSPQRRQATYEQYF.

The chain joins TRBV27 to TRBJ2-7, with D maybe TRBD2 (6 bases). Germline V gene data show CDR1 as MNHEY and CDR2 as SMNVEV (reference sequence). The length of the CDR3 is 16 residues. Trimming took 3 bases from V and 3 from J, leaving 18 bases between them. The CDR3 DNA is TGTGCCAGCAGTTTCAGTCGCGCTGCGGGAAACTACGAGCAGTACTTC. Amino acid sequence: CASSFSRAAGNYEQYF.

This clone was counted once. A read error may account for a junction end that differs from germline. The V call is TRBV6-5, the J call TRBJ1-5, with 7 bases identical to TRBD1. CDR3 length equals 14 residues. Per germline, CDR1 MNHEY and CDR2 SVGAGI. This CDR3 reads CASSDSGGGQPQHF. In DNA form, the CDR3 reads TGTGCCAGCAGTGACTCAGGGGGTGGTCAGCCCCAGCATTTT.

Turning to this clone: This sample also contains other DNA sequences that code for the same CDR3. The chain is built from TRBV3-1 (or the pseudogene TRBV3-2) and TRBJ1-2; D is perhaps TRBD1 (6 bases). Trimming removed 2 bases from V and 5 bases from J, with 12 bases in between. This CDR3 spans 14 amino acids. In germline, CDR1 is LGHDT, CDR2 YNNKEL (reference sequence). CDR3 protein: CASSQRTVNYGYTF. The DNA for the CDR3 is TGTGCCAGCAGCCAAAGGACAGTTAATTATGGCTACACCTTC.

This chain connects TRBV7-9 to TRBJ1-2, with 7 bases matching TRBD1. Germline V gives CDR1 SEHNR, CDR2 FQNEAQ (reference sequence). Losses at the gene ends were 4 bases for V and 1 base for J; bases not matched to a gene: 6. This CDR3 contains 15 residues. The CDR3 reads CASSSSGTVNYGYTF. The CDR3 bases are TGTGCCAGCAGCTCTTCCGGGACAGTTAACTATGGCTACACCTTC.

This chain links TRBV18 with TRBJ2-7; TRBD2 matches at 9 bases. Germline V gene lookup returns CDR1 KGHSH and CDR2 LQKENI. The V segment lost 2 bases and the J segment 7 bases; nucleotides outside the gene matches: 21. CDR3 length: 19 residues. CDR3: CASSPWELSSSGTLDEQYF. The CDR3 DNA follows: TGTGCCAGCTCACCATGGGAACTTTCGTCTAGCGGGACCCTTGATGAGCAGTACTTC. The complete variable domain, with remaining parts taken from reference TRBV18 and TRBJ2-7, reads NAGVMQNPRHLVRRRGQEARLRCSPMKGHSHVYWYRQLPEEGLKFMVYLQKENIIDESGMPKERFSAEFPKEGPSILRIQQVVRGDSAAYFCASSPWELSSSGTLDEQYFGPGTRLTVT.

The rearrangement links TRBV29-1 to TRBJ1-1; 7 bases fit TRBD1. J was trimmed by 0 bases and V by 6 bases; bases with no gene match: 7. In germline, CDR1 is SQVTM, CDR2 ANQGSEA. The CDR3 loop spans 14 amino acids. Here the CDR3 reads CSVTQGMMNTEAFF. CDR3 sequence (DNA): TGCAGCGTAACACAGGGGATGATGAACACTGAAGCTTTCTTT. Complete variable domain (other parts from reference TRBV29-1 and TRBJ1-1): SAVISQKPSRDICQRGTSLTIQCQVDSQVTMMFWYRQQPGQSLTLIATANQGSEATYESGFVIDKFPISRPNLTFSTLTVSNMSPEDSSIYLCSVTQGMMNTEAFFGQGTRLTVV.

This clone has only a few counts. CDR3 sequence reads: CASVSQRQVNYGYTF. The CDR3 nucleotides read TGTGCCAGCGTATCCCAGCGACAGGTTAACTATGGCTACACCTTC. The chain carries TRBV7-9 and TRBJ1-2, with D perhaps matching TRBD1 (6 bases). The germline V and J ends were trimmed by 8 bases and 1 base, with 17 bases remaining between them. The CDR3 contains 15 residues. The V gene's germline CDR1 is SEHNR and CDR2 FQNEAQ (reference sequence).

The CDR3 region is CASSIGGSNYEQYF. The CDR3 DNA reads TGTGCCAGTAGTATAGGGGGCAGCAACTACGAGCAGTACTTC. V usage is TRBV19 and J usage is TRBJ2-7; TRBD1 might be the D (5 bases). This CDR3 contains 14 residues. CDR1 is LNHDA and CDR2 is SQIVND in the germline V gene (reference sequence). V was pared by 1 base and J by 3 bases, with 10 bases between.

V is TRBV15 and J is TRBJ1-2; the D gene is possibly TRBD1 (5 bases). CDR1 and CDR2 (germline): LNHNV, YYDKDF (reference sequence). The CDR3 spans 12 residues. V gave up 3 bases and J gave up 4 bases, with 6 bases separating them. The CDR3 DNA reads TGTGCCACCAGCAGGGGGCTCTATGGCTACACCTTC. Encoded protein: CATSRGLYGYTF.

The table lists this clone with a count of one. The chain couples TRBV11-2 to TRBJ1-2, with a possible D match to TRBD1 (6 bases). CDR1 is SGHAT and CDR2 is FQNNGV in the germline V gene. The CDR3 spans 14 residues. V was pared by 1 base and J by 4 bases, with 10 bases between. CDR3 sequence reads: CASSLAQGVYGYTF. Written as DNA, the CDR3 is TGTGCCAGCAGCTTAGCACAGGGTGTCTATGGCTACACCTTC.

The chain links TRBV7-2 to TRBJ2-7; the match to TRBD1 covers 10 bases. V was pared by 7 bases and J by 6 bases, with 6 bases of the junction left unmatched. This CDR3 comprises 13 residues. From germline, CDR1 is SGHTA and CDR2 FQGNSA. CDR3: CASTGDRGREQYF. In DNA, the CDR3 is TGTGCCAGCACCGGAGACAGGGGGCGCGAGCAGTACTTC. Filled out from reference TRBV7-2 and TRBJ2-7, the complete variable domain reads GAGVSQSPSNKVTEKGKDVELRCDPISGHTALYWYRQSLGQGLEFLIYFQGNSAPDKSGLPSDRFSAERTGGSVSTLTIQRTQQEDSAVYLCASTGDRGREQYFGPGTRLTVT.

The sample holds one count of this clone. The V gene is TRBV6-6, the J gene TRBJ2-1; 8 positions match TRBD2. Germline CDR1 reads MNHNY; CDR2 reads SVGAGI (reference sequence). CDR3 length equals 15 residues. Germline trimming cut 5 bases from V and 8 bases from J; bases unmatched to any gene: 11. CDR3 residues: CASSPPRLATDEQFF. The CDR3 nucleotides are TGTGCCAGCAGTCCTCCGAGACTAGCGACCGATGAGCAGTTCTTC.

This sequence joins TRBV30 and TRBJ1-5, with a weak D call TRBD1 (5 bases). The CDR3 totals 15 residues. The germline CDR1 and CDR2 sequences are GTSNPN and SVGIG (reference sequence). Trimming removed 0 bases from V and 6 bases from J, with 15 bases in between. The CDR3 is CAWSVGQGGGQPQHF. Written as DNA, the CDR3 is TGTGCCTGGAGTGTAGGGCAGGGTGGCGGTCAGCCCCAGCATTTT. The complete variable domain, with remaining parts taken from reference TRBV30 and TRBJ1-5, reads SQTIHQWPATLVQPVGSPLSLECTVEGTSNPNLYWYRQAAGRGLQLLFYSVGIGQISSEVPQNLSASRPQDRQFILSSKKLLLSDSGFYLCAWSVGQGGGQPQHFGDGTRLSIL.

The chain links TRBV11-3 to TRBJ2-1; 9 positions match TRBD2. V trimming: 5 bases; J trimming: 8 bases; junction bases outside the gene matches: 13. This CDR3 comprises 16 residues. Germline loops: CDR1 SGHNT, CDR2 YENEEA. CDR3 sequence reads: CASSPGGLAWGDEQFF. The CDR3 nucleotides are TGTGCCAGCAGCCCCGGAGGACTAGCGTGGGGGGATGAGCAGTTCTTC.

The rearrangement uses TRBV5-1 and TRBJ2-7, with a possible D match to TRBD1 (5 bases). V lost 5 bases and J 5 bases, leaving 17 bases between the germline ends. The CDR3 runs to 14 residues. Germline V gives CDR1 SGHRS, CDR2 YFSETQ. The DNA for the CDR3 is TGCGCCAGCAGTCCCGACAGAAATACCGACGAGCAGTACTTC. This codes for CASSPDRNTDEQYF. The full variable domain, with the rest looked up from reference TRBV5-1 and TRBJ2-7, is KAGVTQTPRYLIKTRGQQVTLSCSPISGHRSVSWYQQTPGQGLQFLFEYFSETQRNKGNFPGRFSGRQFSNSRSEMNVSTLELGDSALYLCASSPDRNTDEQYFGPGTRLTVT.

This clone came up a few times. The V call is TRBV19, the J call TRBJ1-5; D is ambiguous. Between the trimmed V and J ends, which lost 5 bases and 3 bases, there was a span of 17 bases. The CDR3 has 16 residues. Germline loops: CDR1 LNHDA, CDR2 SQIVND (reference sequence). In nucleotides, the CDR3 is TGTGCCAGTAGTTTGGAAACGGAGGGTTTCAATCAGCCCCAGCATTTT. Its translation: CASSLETEGFNQPQHF.

V and J are TRBV25-1 and TRBJ1-2; D uncertain. This CDR3 is 15 amino acids long. V gave up 5 bases and J gave up 2 bases, with 15 bases separating them. Germline V lookup: CDR1 MGHDK, CDR2 SYGVNS. The CDR3 loop is CASSTSKGANYGYTF. For the CDR3, the DNA is TGTGCCAGCAGTACCTCGAAGGGAGCCAACTATGGCTACACCTTC.

The chain links TRBV5-8 to TRBJ2-5, with a weak D call TRBD2 (6 bases). This CDR3 is built from 16 residues. V dropped 5 bases and J dropped 5 bases, with 22 bases sitting between them. The germline CDR1 and CDR2 sequences are SGHTS and YDEGEE. This CDR3 reads CASSSSWGEVRETQYF. The CDR3, as DNA: TGTGCCAGCAGTTCGAGTTGGGGGGAAGTCCGCGAGACCCAGTACTTC.

As DNA, the CDR3 is TGTGCCAGCAGTGACCGGGACAGGGATCGGGGTGGCTACACCTTC. Translated: CASSDRDRDRGGYTF. This chain uses TRBV25-1 with TRBJ1-2, with 9 bases matching TRBD1. Germline CDR1 reads MGHDK; CDR2 reads SYGVNS. CDR3 size: 15 residues. J gave up 7 bases and V 3 bases, and 9 bases lay outside the gene matches.

The sample holds a few counts of this clone. CDR3 protein: CASSLEGRPYGYTF. In DNA, the CDR3 is TGTGCCAGCAGCTTAGAGGGCAGGCCCTATGGCTACACCTTC. V usage is TRBV11-2 and J usage is TRBJ1-2, with no clear D. This CDR3 has 14 amino acids. Trimming pared 0 bases from V and 4 bases from J, leaving 9 bases between. Germline V gives CDR1 SGHAT, CDR2 FQNNGV.

The chain uses TRBV20-1 and TRBJ1-1; weak D call: TRBD1 (6 bases). V lost 3 bases to trimming and J lost 3 bases, with 11 bases between them. This CDR3 spans 13 amino acids. CDR1 DFQATT and CDR2 SNEGSKA come from the germline V gene (reference sequence). The CDR3 region is CSASQGMDTEAFF. The DNA of the CDR3 is TGCAGTGCTAGTCAGGGGATGGACACTGAAGCTTTCTTT.

The rearrangement links TRBV5-6 to TRBJ2-6; tentatively, D is TRBD1 (5 bases). The CDR3 runs to 16 residues. Per the germline V gene, CDR1 is SGHDT and CDR2 is YYEEEE. Trimming removed 3 bases at V and 0 bases at J, with 10 bases between. The CDR3: CASSYDTGSGANVLTF. CDR3 DNA sequence: TGTGCCAGCAGCTATGACACAGGCTCTGGGGCCAACGTCCTGACTTTC.

This chain connects TRBV7-3 to TRBJ1-1; D ambiguous. This CDR3 has 13 residues. V was trimmed by 4 bases and J by 1 base, leaving 7 bases between them. Germline V gene lookup returns CDR1 SGHTA and CDR2 FQGTGA. CDR3 amino acids: CASSWERNTEAFF. CDR3 bases: TGTGCCAGCAGCTGGGAGAGGAACACTGAAGCTTTCTTT.

The J gene is TRBJ1-1, the V gene TRBV5-1, with D possibly matching TRBD1 (5 bases). The V gene lost 4 bases and the J gene lost 4 bases, with 14 bases spanning the gap. The CDR3 sequence is 14 residues long. CDR1 is SGHRS and CDR2 is YFSETQ in the germline V gene. The CDR3 region is CASSDTGGSTEAFF. As DNA, the CDR3 is TGCGCCAGCAGCGACACCGGGGGGAGCACTGAAGCTTTCTTT.